The 3 T cell receptor beta chains reported below all come from one sample, sequenced in a study of response to subunit inactivated influenza vaccine. Each CDR3 protein gets one entry after TCRdb re-called the RT-PCR reads with MiXCR. The table has 500,000 to 700,000 distinct CDR3 sequences, 20% to 25% seen once. This sample was shared with a second study, whose subject was T cells expressing NK-cell markers. In that study: For TCR beta, cDNA was produced by 5'RACE template switching with UMIs.

Sequencing was performed on CD4+ T cells sorted from PBMCs, taken roughly 13 days after vaccination. The receptor source for this set is a man over 45 who received an inactivated influenza vaccine.

The chain has TRBV6-2 or TRBV6-3 and TRBJ2-1; maybe TRBD1 (6 bases). The CDR3 runs 12 residues. The ends were cut back, 6 bases at V and 10 bases at J, with 13 bases in the middle. Germline CDR1 MNHEY, CDR2 SVGEGT. This CDR3 is CASSQNQGEQFF. The DNA for the CDR3 is TGTGCCAGCAGCCAAAACCAGGGGGAGCAGTTCTTC.

This chain links TRBV12-3 or TRBV12-4 with TRBJ2-2; D call uncertain. The length of the CDR3 is 13 residues. V lost 3 bases and J lost 7, with 9 bases in between. This CDR3 reads CASSFSVYGELFF. DNA for the CDR3: TGTGCCAGCAGTTTCTCGGTGTACGGGGAGCTGTTTTTT.

This clonotype was observed a handful of times. The chain is built from TRBV5-1 and TRBJ2-3; maybe TRBD2 (5 bases). The germline V gene has CDR1 SGHRS and CDR2 YFSETQ. Trimming pared 1 base from V and 4 bases from J, leaving 10 bases between. The CDR3 spans 14 residues. CDR3 in amino acids: CASSLTLGPDTQYF. The CDR3 DNA reads as TGCGCCAGCAGCTTGACACTAGGGCCAGATACGCAGTATTTT.